This TCR beta chain originates from a study of cytomegalovirus exposure and HLA in healthy donors. General observations from the study: Prior analysis indicated that the majority of TCR beta V segments exhibited productivity approximately 90% or approximately 30% of the time.

V dropped 10 bases and J dropped 3; count of bases not matched to a gene: 5. Germline CDR1 is MNHNS and CDR2 is SASEGT. The CDR3 has 12 residues. The primer mix had 60 Vbeta and 13 Jbeta primers. Method: immunoSEQ multiplex PCR; TCRdb's copy keeps in-frame clones and lacks some. The repertoire holds some 130,000 clones, with roughly 88% as singletons. This clone was detected only a few times. What it binds is not known. The rearrangement links TRBV6-1 to TRBJ2-7; the match to TRBD1 covers 8 bases. This TCR was sampled from a boy younger than 18 in good health and CMV-seronegative. The sequenced sample was PBMCs. The CDR3 is CATTDRGYEQYF. The CDR3 DNA reads as TGTGCCACCACAGACAGGGGCTACGAGCAGTACTTC.